The clone carrying this TCR beta chain has just one count. The data are from a study of cytomegalovirus exposure and HLA in healthy donors. Trimming pared 2 bases from V and 3 bases from J, leaving 12 bases between. CDR1 SNHLY and CDR2 FYNNEI come from the germline V gene. The CDR3 contains 15 residues. The primer mix had 60 Vbeta and 13 Jbeta primers. Using immunoSEQ multiplex PCR, the repertoire was profiled, and TCRdb retains in-frame clones only, with some absent. Of under 130,000 clones detected, 76% appear once; the ten largest clones hold over 8%. Source material: PBMCs. This TCR was recovered from a man aged 35 to 55 in good health and CMV-seropositive. The chain links TRBV2 to TRBJ2-3; a weak D match, TRBD2 (5 bases). This CDR3 is CASSEREGRTDTQYF. DNA of the CDR3: TGTGCCAGCAGTGAACGGGAAGGTAGGACAGATACGCAGTATTTT.